A single T cell receptor (beta chain) is shown here with its context. Its antigen has not been determined. Within one base of it there is no much larger clone, and no base qualities were kept. These data originate in a study of blood T cell repertoires in COVID-19 (dated by TCRdb to the early 2020s). With regard to the full study: Samples covering the acute and convalescent phases of COVID-19 were provided by collaborators in the United States, Italy and Spain. The prospective study material was composed of cDNA or gDNA derived from T cells, B-cell-depleted T cells, or PBMCs. The dataset comprised deeply sampled blood TCRbeta repertoires from subjects exposed to, actively infected with, or recovered from COVID-19. The repertoires were released in a freely available public database meant as a resource for research on the immune response to SARS-CoV-2. The samples were drawn from the first 160 participants of the ongoing ImmuneRACE study and from 1,254 subjects provided by 6 global collaborators. Nearly every sample came with metadata listing a de-identified subject ID, COVID-19 status, age in years and sex. Where available, HLA class I and class II types were obtained from metadata supplied by the sample provider rather than from assay-based typing. Here is what the overall study found, with its caveats: The quantity of clinical and demographic metadata differed by source and by participant and was supplied without curation.

The immunoSEQ Assay, a bias-controlled multiplex PCR, was used to amplify TCRbeta CDR3 regions from genomic DNA. In the source study's methods: Within the assay, amplification of reference gene primers was used to estimate how many nucleated cells each sample contained. To quantify the absolute abundance of each unique TCRbeta CDR3 rearrangement, sequence reads were collapsed and filtered. Productive Simpson clonality was computed per sample as the square root of Simpson's diversity index over productive rearrangements. TCRdb's version of the immuneACCESS table is confined to in-frame rearrangements and falls short of the full clone set. An unresolved V gene accounts for under half of the shortfall where checked; the remainder is of unknown origin. D and trimming were read from the DNA, whereas the V and J calls and clone size are those reported in that table. The sample includes around 700,000 clones, with approximately 90% observed a single time. Around 0.3% of the sample belongs to the ten largest clones.

The collaborating institutions used their own protocols to collect whole blood in K2EDTA tubes. Collaborator samples were shipped for TCRbeta analysis as frozen whole blood, isolated PBMCs, or DNA extracted from either sample type. The germline V gene supplies CDR1 SGHTA and CDR2 FQGTGA. V is shortened by 5 bases, J by 7 bases, and the region joining them spans 12 bases. The CDR3 contains 14 residues, cysteine and phenylalanine counted. The retained sequence is limited to the CDR3, 42 bases, with the frame set at the first base. The rearranged segments are TRBV7-3 and TRBJ1-6; TRBD1 is a weak D gene call, 5 bases matching. Specimen: peripheral blood. This sequence was found in a woman between 18 and 29 years old with acute or convalescent COVID-19. The CDR3 reads CASSQLTENSPLHF. The nucleotide sequence is given as TGTGCCAGCAGCCAATTGACAGAAAATTCACCCCTCCACTTT. Reference TRBV7-3 and TRBJ1-6 proteins supply the regions before and after the CDR3; the full variable domain is: GAGVSQTPSNKVTEKGKYVELRCDPISGHTALYWYRQSLGQGPEFLIYFQGTGAADDSGLPNDRFFAVRPEGSVSTLKIQRTERGDSAVYLCASSQLTENSPLHFGNGTRLTVT.